Below are 30 T cell receptor beta chains sequenced from a single sample in a study of blood T cell repertoires in COVID-19. Profiling relied on immunoSEQ multiplex PCR, and the TCRdb table lists in-frame clones only, not all of them. The data show 250,000 to 350,000 clones, around 85% seen once. Sequenced: peripheral blood. These receptors all come from a human donor with COVID-19, enrolled during active disease. The donor label of this sample is uncertain.

The chain recombines TRBV19 with TRBJ1-4; 7 positions agree with TRBD1. Losses at the gene ends were 3 bases for V and 4 bases for J; bases not matched to a gene: 8. The CDR3 is made up of 16 amino acids. Germline V gives CDR1 LNHDA, CDR2 SQIVND (reference sequence). As DNA, the CDR3 is TGTGCCAGTAGTATTTTCACCGGGACAGATAATGAAAAACTGTTTTTT. This encodes CASSIFTGTDNEKLFF.

J is TRBJ2-5 and V is TRBV5-1; D uncertain. Germline-derived CDR1 and CDR2 are SGHRS and YFSETQ. Between the trimmed V and J ends, which lost 0 bases and 0 bases, there was a span of 3 bases. The CDR3 loop spans 13 amino acids. CDR3 amino acids: CASSLAYQETQYF. For the CDR3, the DNA is TGCGCCAGCAGCTTGGCGTACCAAGAGACCCAGTACTTC.

This chain connects TRBV5-1 to TRBJ1-1, with TRBD1 matching 11 bases. V lost 0 bases to trimming and J lost 4 bases; unmatched junction nucleotides: 8. The CDR3 consists of 17 residues. CDR1 and CDR2 (germline): SGHRS, YFSETQ. The CDR3 reads CASSLDLVGTGGTEAFF. The CDR3 DNA reads TGCGCCAGCAGCTTGGATCTGGTAGGGACAGGGGGCACTGAAGCTTTCTTT. Based on the CDR3 plus reference TRBV5-1 and TRBJ1-1, the full variable domain is KAGVTQTPRYLIKTRGQQVTLSCSPISGHRSVSWYQQTPGQGLQFLFEYFSETQRNKGNFPGRFSGRQFSNSRSEMNVSTLELGDSALYLCASSLDLVGTGGTEAFFGQGTRLTVV.

The chain is built from TRBV7-2 and TRBJ1-4; 9 bases align to TRBD1. J lost 10 bases, V lost 5 bases, and 11 bases had no gene match. The CDR3 totals 15 residues. In germline, CDR1 is SGHTA, CDR2 FQGNSA. The CDR3: CASSLNGGQGGKLFF. CDR3 DNA: TGTGCCAGCAGCCTAAACGGGGGACAGGGCGGAAAACTGTTTTTT.

This sequence joins TRBV5-1 and TRBJ2-2, with TRBD1 matching over 9 bases. This CDR3 contains 18 residues. The V gene's germline CDR1 is SGHRS and CDR2 YFSETQ. Germline trimming cut 3 bases from V and 2 bases from J; bases unmatched to any gene: 11. The CDR3 coding sequence is TGCGCCAGCAGCTCCCCTCCCGGACAGGGGCTTAACACCGGGGAGCTGTTTTTT. This encodes CASSSPPGQGLNTGELFF.

The chain couples TRBV7-2 to TRBJ1-2; no reliable D call. This CDR3 is 14 amino acids long. V was pared by 5 bases and J by 2 bases, with 12 bases between. CDR1 is SGHTA, CDR2 FQGNSA, per germline. This CDR3 is CASSTPRSNYGYTF. The DNA for the CDR3 is TGTGCCAGCAGCACCCCACGGTCCAACTATGGCTACACCTTC.

This chain links TRBV7-3 with TRBJ2-2, with TRBD2 identical over 11 bases. Germline CDR1 reads SGHTA; CDR2 reads FQGTGA. With 5 bases clipped from V and 5 bases from J, the junction kept 7 bases outside the gene matches. CDR3 size: 16 residues. CDR3 sequence (DNA): TGTGCCAGCAGCCCCAGACTAGCGGGATCAACCGGGGAGCTGTTTTTT. It translates to CASSPRLAGSTGELFF.

This rearrangement joins TRBV27 to TRBJ2-2, with TRBD1 identical over 8 bases. The V gene's germline CDR1 is MNHEY and CDR2 SMNVEV (reference sequence). Losses at the gene ends were 5 bases for V and 7 bases for J; bases not matched to a gene: 6. The CDR3 runs to 14 residues. CDR3 sequence: CASSAQGADGELFF. The CDR3 region has the DNA TGTGCCAGCAGTGCGCAGGGGGCTGACGGGGAGCTGTTTTTT.

V gene TRBV2 combines with J gene TRBJ2-7; 13 nucleotides match TRBD2. J gave up 2 bases and V 1 base, and 5 bases lay outside the gene matches. The CDR3 loop spans 17 amino acids. Germline V gives CDR1 SNHLY, CDR2 FYNNEI. In DNA, the CDR3 is TGTGCCAGCAGTGAAGGCCCGGGACTAGCGGGGCCCTACGAGCAGTACTTC. Translation: CASSEGPGLAGPYEQYF.

The chain has TRBV28 and TRBJ2-3; 8 nucleotides match TRBD2. CDR3 length equals 15 residues. The V segment lost 3 bases and the J segment 3 bases; nucleotides outside the gene matches: 5. Germline CDR1 and CDR2: MDHEN and SYDVKM. In DNA form, the CDR3 reads TGTGCCAGCAGTTTCAGCGGGAGATTGACAGATACGCAGTATTTT. This codes for CASSFSGRLTDTQYF.

The rearrangement uses TRBV6-6 and TRBJ2-7; TRBD2 matches at 8 bases. J gave up 4 bases and V 5 bases, and 10 bases lay outside the gene matches. The germline gives CDR1 MNHNY, CDR2 SVGAGI (reference sequence). The CDR3 is 15 residues long. The CDR3 sequence is CASSPPRTSTYEQYF. The CDR3 coding sequence is TGTGCCAGCAGTCCCCCCCGGACTAGCACGTACGAGCAGTACTTC.

The V gene is TRBV28, the J gene TRBJ1-1; D is ambiguous. With 8 bases removed from V and 1 base from J, the gap between germline ends came to 5 bases. In germline, CDR1 is MDHEN, CDR2 SYDVKM. The length of the CDR3 is 11 residues. CDR3 sequence: CASHRNTEAFF. CDR3 bases: TGTGCCAGCCACAGGAACACTGAAGCTTTCTTT.

The chain combines TRBV6-4 with TRBJ1-6; 8 bases are a match to TRBD1. This CDR3 is 13 amino acids long. Germline V gene data show CDR1 as MRHNA and CDR2 as SNTAGT. V lost 6 bases and J lost 10; bases outside the gene matches: 5. CDR3 in DNA: TGTGCCAGCAGAGAACAGGGGGAGTCACCCCTCCACTTT. It translates to CASREQGESPLHF.

The chain recombines TRBV19 with TRBJ2-3, with 7 bases that match TRBD2. From germline, CDR1 is LNHDA and CDR2 SQIVND (reference sequence). The CDR3 is made up of 16 amino acids. V lost 3 bases and J lost 0; bases outside the gene matches: 6. As DNA, the CDR3 is TGTGCCAGTAGTATCTCTAGCGGCTATAGCACAGATACGCAGTATTTT. As protein: CASSISSGYSTDTQYF. The entire variable domain, with the rest obtained from reference TRBV19 and TRBJ2-3, is as follows: DGGITQSPKYLFRKEGQNVTLSCEQNLNHDAMYWYRQDPGQGLRLIYYSQIVNDFQKGDIAEGYSVSREKKESFPLTVTSAQKNPTAFYLCASSISSGYSTDTQYFGPGTRLTVL.

This chain uses TRBV7-9 with TRBJ1-1, with TRBD1 identical over 7 bases. Trimming cost V 5 bases and J 6 bases; bases outside gene matches: 18. This CDR3 spans 17 amino acids. Per germline, CDR1 SEHNR and CDR2 FQNEAQ (reference sequence). The CDR3 DNA sequence: TGTGCCAGCAGCACCCCGACAGGGAATGGGGCTTTCGCTGAAGCTTTCTTT. Translation gives CASSTPTGNGAFAEAFF.

The chain combines TRBV5-1 with TRBJ1-1; D remains unclear. Looked up from germline, CDR1 is SGHRS and CDR2 is YFSETQ. V lost 0 bases and J 0 bases, leaving 6 bases between the germline ends. The CDR3 sequence is 14 residues long. CDR3 protein: CASSLEQLNTEAFF. The CDR3 DNA reads as TGCGCCAGCAGCTTGGAACAGCTGAACACTGAAGCTTTCTTT.

This chain links TRBV7-3 with TRBJ2-7; D not certain. The germline gives CDR1 SGHTA, CDR2 FQGTGA. V dropped 5 bases and J dropped 6 bases, with 14 bases sitting between them. The CDR3 runs to 13 residues. CDR3 sequence reads: CASSTLELGEQYF. CDR3 bases: TGTGCCAGCAGCACCCTGGAGCTAGGCGAGCAGTACTTC. Filled out from reference TRBV7-3 and TRBJ2-7, the complete variable domain reads GAGVSQTPSNKVTEKGKYVELRCDPISGHTALYWYRQSLGQGPEFLIYFQGTGAADDSGLPNDRFFAVRPEGSVSTLKIQRTERGDSAVYLCASSTLELGEQYFGPGTRLTVT.

This clone turned up a few times. The chain couples TRBV11-3 to TRBJ2-7; 8 bases align to TRBD1. The CDR3 totals 16 residues. J was trimmed by 5 bases and V by 5 bases; bases with no gene match: 14. Germline CDR1 is SGHNT and CDR2 is YENEEA. CDR3 region: CASSQRQGQGIHEQYF. The CDR3 nucleotides read TGTGCCAGCAGCCAACGCCAAGGACAGGGTATTCACGAGCAGTACTTC.

This clone was detected once. The chain carries TRBV6-1 and TRBJ1-2; D perhaps matches TRBD1 (5 bases). Germline loops: CDR1 MNHNS, CDR2 SASEGT. Trimming left V 1 base short and J 4 bases short, with 10 bases between. The CDR3 covers 14 residues. This chain's CDR3 is CASSEGRGTYGYTF. CDR3 nucleotide sequence: TGTGCCAGCAGTGAAGGTAGGGGAACCTATGGCTACACCTTC.

The chain carries TRBV5-1 and TRBJ2-1, with a weak D call TRBD1 (6 bases). The CDR3 is 16 amino acids. Germline CDR1 reads SGHRS; CDR2 reads YFSETQ. Trimming stripped 2 bases from V and 3 bases from J, with 15 bases between. CDR3 residues: CASSFSGAENYNEQFF. CDR3 sequence (DNA): TGCGCCAGCAGCTTTTCAGGGGCCGAAAACTACAATGAGCAGTTCTTC.

In nucleotides, the CDR3 is TGTGCCAGTAGTCGAGGGCCAGGGGCCAACGTCCTGACTTTC. Its protein product is CASSRGPGANVLTF. V gene TRBV19 combines with J gene TRBJ2-6, with D maybe TRBD2 (5 bases). Trimming cost V 5 bases and J 4 bases, with 9 bases left between them. The CDR3 length is 14 residues. In germline, CDR1 is LNHDA, CDR2 SQIVND (reference sequence).

The chain links TRBV2 to TRBJ1-4; D gene unclear. Germline CDR1 reads SNHLY; CDR2 reads FYNNEI. Trimming took off 6 bases at V and 3 bases at J, with 11 bases between the two ends. The CDR3 loop spans 14 amino acids. The CDR3 loop is CASSGRGPNEKLFF. CDR3 in DNA: TGTGCCAGCAGCGGGAGAGGGCCTAATGAAAAACTGTTTTTT.

This chain connects TRBV6-5 to TRBJ2-7; TRBD1 matches 9 bases. From germline, CDR1 is MNHEY and CDR2 SVGAGI. V dropped 5 bases and J dropped 3; count of bases not matched to a gene: 2. The length of the CDR3 is 13 residues. The CDR3 loop is CASSRDRVYEQYF. The CDR3 DNA reads TGTGCCAGCAGTCGGGACAGGGTCTACGAGCAGTACTTC.

V gene TRBV30 combines with J gene TRBJ2-5, with 10 bases that match TRBD1. Germline V CDR1 and CDR2: GTSNPN, SVGIG (reference sequence). With 2 bases clipped from V and 5 bases from J, the junction kept 2 bases outside the gene matches. This CDR3 spans 13 amino acids. CDR3 nucleotides: TGTGCCTGGAGTAGGGGACAGGGGGAGACCCAGTACTTC. Its translation is CAWSRGQGETQYF. The entire variable domain, with the rest obtained from reference TRBV30 and TRBJ2-5, is as follows: SQTIHQWPATLVQPVGSPLSLECTVEGTSNPNLYWYRQAAGRGLQLLFYSVGIGQISSEVPQNLSASRPQDRQFILSSKKLLLSDSGFYLCAWSRGQGETQYFGPGTRLLVL.

This clone was counted a single time. This rearrangement joins TRBV19 to TRBJ2-2; 7 bases are a match to TRBD1. In germline, CDR1 is LNHDA, CDR2 SQIVND (reference sequence). This CDR3 is built from 17 residues. V lost 7 bases, J lost 4 bases, and 15 bases stayed unmatched. The CDR3 reads CASTTGQADYFTGELFF. DNA of the CDR3: TGTGCCAGTACCACTGGACAGGCCGACTATTTCACCGGGGAGCTGTTTTTT.

V usage is TRBV11-2 and J usage is TRBJ2-1; D uncertain. The germline CDR1 and CDR2 sequences are SGHAT and FQNNGV. CDR3 size: 13 residues. V lost 3 bases, J lost 9 bases, and 12 bases lay in between. The CDR3 DNA reads TGTGCCAGCAGCTTCCCCGGAGATTCTGAGCAGTTCTTC. Protein product: CASSFPGDSEQFF.

In this sample, this clone turned up once. Other DNA sequences in this sample translate to the same CDR3. The rearrangement joins TRBV7-3 to TRBJ1-1, with D perhaps TRBD1 (6 bases). Germline CDR1 SGHTA, CDR2 FQGTGA. Trimming shortened V by 5 bases and J by 1 base, and 8 bases separated the two germline ends. CDR3 length: 13 residues. Here the CDR3 reads CASSRDTNTEAFF. The CDR3 DNA sequence: TGTGCCAGCAGCAGGGACACGAACACTGAAGCTTTCTTT.

The chain uses TRBV5-6 and TRBJ2-5, with D possibly matching TRBD2 (6 bases). V was cut by 1 base and J by 2 bases, with 18 bases left in between. The CDR3 length is 17 residues. Germline lookup yields CDR1 SGHDT and CDR2 YYEEEE. The CDR3 here is CASSLPLVGAGQETQYF. The CDR3 DNA reads TGTGCCAGCAGCTTGCCGCTCGTGGGCGCGGGGCAAGAGACCCAGTACTTC.

The chain uses TRBV30 and TRBJ2-1, with 9 bases matching TRBD2. Losses at the gene ends were 3 bases for V and 6 bases for J; bases not matched to a gene: 15. The germline V gene has CDR1 GTSNPN and CDR2 SVGIG (reference sequence). This CDR3 spans 17 amino acids. CDR3 in amino acids: CAWRRVRGAGGPNEQFF. CDR3 DNA sequence: TGTGCCTGGAGGAGGGTCAGGGGGGCGGGAGGGCCCAATGAGCAGTTCTTC.

CDR3 protein: CASSYSSLVEQYF. Written as DNA, the CDR3 is TGTGCCAGCAGTTACTCATCCCTAGTCGAGCAGTACTTC. The chain is built from TRBV6-2 or TRBV6-3 and TRBJ2-7, with D hard to call. Germline CDR1 is MNHEY and CDR2 is SVGEGT. V shed 0 bases and J shed 6 bases, with 9 bases lying between them. The CDR3 extends over 13 amino acids.